These 26 T cell receptor beta chains were all obtained from the same sample, sequenced in a study of blood T cell repertoires in COVID-19. TCRdb's copy holds only in-frame clones and misses some; the assay was immunoSEQ multiplex PCR. This sample has 250,000 or so clones, with about 90% found just once. Material for sequencing was PBMCs or T cells enriched from blood (not recorded which). Source of these receptors: a man aged 50-60 years who had been exposed to COVID-19.

The J gene is TRBJ2-2, the V gene TRBV6-5; D perhaps matches TRBD1 (6 bases). Deletions cut 6 bases from V and 3 bases from J, with 8 bases between. Germline assignment: CDR1 MNHEY and CDR2 SVGAGI. The CDR3 loop spans 13 amino acids. CDR3 sequence (DNA): TGTGCCAGCAGGGACAGATACACCGGGGAGCTGTTTTTT. It encodes CASRDRYTGELFF.

The chain carries TRBV11-2 and TRBJ2-7, with D uncertain. Trimming pared 2 bases from V and 3 bases from J, leaving 17 bases between. The germline CDR1 and CDR2 sequences are SGHAT and FQNNGV. This CDR3 comprises 16 residues. CDR3 sequence reads: CASSLRQASPRYEQYF. CDR3 DNA sequence: TGTGCCAGCAGCTTACGGCAGGCATCACCGCGCTACGAGCAGTACTTC.

This clone occurred once. This rearrangement joins TRBV9 to TRBJ1-5; the D gene is possibly TRBD1 (5 bases). Per the germline V gene, CDR1 is SGDLS and CDR2 is YYNGEE. V lost 4 bases, J lost 6 bases, and 11 bases lay in between. The CDR3 consists of 13 residues. Here the CDR3 reads CASSREGIQPQHF. The CDR3 bases are TGTGCCAGCAGCCGGGAGGGGATTCAGCCCCAGCATTTT. Complete variable domain (other parts from reference TRBV9 and TRBJ1-5): DSGVTQTPKHLITATGQRVTLRCSPRSGDLSVYWYQQSLDQGLQFLIQYYNGEERAKGNILERFSAQQFPDLHSELNLSSLELGDSALYFCASSREGIQPQHFGDGTRLSIL.

The chain couples TRBV18 to TRBJ2-1; 12 bases fit TRBD2. This CDR3 spans 15 amino acids. V lost 5 bases, J lost 6 bases, and 5 bases stayed unmatched. The germline V gene has CDR1 KGHSH and CDR2 LQKENI. The CDR3 protein is CASSETSGGSNEQFF. CDR3 DNA sequence: TGTGCCAGCTCAGAAACTAGCGGGGGGTCCAATGAGCAGTTCTTC.

J is TRBJ1-2 and V is TRBV5-1, with D maybe TRBD1 (6 bases). This CDR3 spans 14 amino acids. Trimming removed 4 bases at V and 3 bases at J, with 13 bases between. Germline-derived CDR1 and CDR2 are SGHRS and YFSETQ. DNA of the CDR3: TGCGCCAGCAGCGCCGGACAGCCCCACTATGGCTACACCTTC. As protein: CASSAGQPHYGYTF.

This clone is a singleton in its sample. V usage is TRBV7-3 and J usage is TRBJ2-3; 9 bases are a match to TRBD2. The CDR3 is 15 amino acids. V lost 3 bases to trimming and J lost 2 bases; unmatched junction nucleotides: 3. The germline CDR1 and CDR2 sequences are SGHTA and FQGTGA. The CDR3 loop is CASSFLAGSTDTQYF. CDR3 DNA sequence: TGTGCCAGCAGCTTTCTAGCGGGGTCCACAGATACGCAGTATTTT. Combining the CDR3 with reference TRBV7-3 and TRBJ2-3 gives the whole variable domain GAGVSQTPSNKVTEKGKYVELRCDPISGHTALYWYRQSLGQGPEFLIYFQGTGAADDSGLPNDRFFAVRPEGSVSTLKIQRTERGDSAVYLCASSFLAGSTDTQYFGPGTRLTVL.

The genes are TRBV19 and TRBJ2-2, with D possibly matching TRBD1 (7 bases). With 7 bases removed from V and 6 bases from J, the gap between germline ends came to 21 bases. The CDR3 extends over 16 amino acids. Germline values: CDR1 LNHDA, CDR2 SQIVND (reference sequence). The CDR3 nucleotides are TGTGCCAGTATCGCGGCGAAACAGGGGAGGCCCGGGGAGCTGTTTTTT. Its protein product is CASIAAKQGRPGELFF.

This clone was seen only a few times. This chain uses TRBV5-1 with TRBJ2-7; D unresolved. Trimming took 0 bases from V and 3 from J, leaving 10 bases between them. The CDR3 runs to 14 residues. Germline V gene lookup returns CDR1 SGHRS and CDR2 YFSETQ. CDR3 loop: CASSLGLYIYEQYF. Here the CDR3 DNA reads TGCGCCAGCAGCTTGGGTCTTTACATCTACGAGCAGTACTTC.

The chain links TRBV7-3 to TRBJ2-7; possibly TRBD2 for D (5 bases). The CDR3 sequence is 15 residues long. Germline values: CDR1 SGHTA, CDR2 FQGTGA. V lost 5 bases, J lost 3 bases, and 17 bases lay in between. CDR3 in DNA: TGTGCCAGCAGCGGCGGCGGGCGACTTTTCTACGAGCAGTACGTC. Its protein product is CASSGGGRLFYEQYV.

DNA for the CDR3: TGCAGCGCACAGGGGAACCAAGAGACCCAGTACTTC. Translating it yields CSAQGNQETQYF. The rearrangement joins TRBV29-1 to TRBJ2-5; TRBD1 aligns across 7 bases. Trimming took 7 bases from V and 0 from J; bases not matched to a gene: 2. CDR3 length equals 12 residues. Germline CDR1 SQVTM, CDR2 ANQGSEA.

The CDR3 DNA follows: TGTGCCAGCAGCCCCCGGACAGGGCTTAATTCACCCCTCCACTTT. Protein product: CASSPRTGLNSPLHF. The chain combines TRBV9 with TRBJ1-6; TRBD1 matches 8 bases. The germline gives CDR1 SGDLS, CDR2 YYNGEE. The CDR3 has 15 residues. V trimming: 4 bases; J trimming: 6 bases; junction bases outside the gene matches: 6.

The genes are TRBV2 and TRBJ1-6; a possible D gene is TRBD1 (6 bases). Germline-derived CDR1 and CDR2 are SNHLY and FYNNEI. The V and J ends lost 8 bases and 8 bases respectively, with 22 bases between them. The CDR3 has 16 residues. The CDR3 DNA is TGTGCCAGCGGGGGCCGGGGGGTTGGCTTTGATTCACCCCTCCACTTT. The encoded protein is CASGGRGVGFDSPLHF.

The gene calls are TRBV10-3 and TRBJ1-2; a weak D match, TRBD1 (6 bases). V was shortened by 0 bases and J by 8 bases, with 19 bases between the two germline ends. Germline V CDR1 and CDR2: ENHRY, SYGVKD. The CDR3 contains 16 residues. CDR3 amino acids: CAISESLGDSQGGYTF. The CDR3 nucleotides read TGTGCCATCAGTGAGTCCTTAGGTGACAGCCAGGGGGGCTACACCTTC.

CDR3 bases: TGTGCCAGCAGCAACGAGACAGAAGCCTACGAGCAGTACGTC. Its translation is CASSNETEAYEQYV. The chain combines TRBV21-1 with TRBJ2-7; TRBD1 is the table's D call and was not checked against the DNA. TRBV21-1 is deemed a pseudogene. The length of the CDR3 is 14 residues.

This chain uses TRBV5-1 with TRBJ2-5, with 10 nucleotides matching TRBD1. There are 17 residues in the CDR3. The germline CDR1 and CDR2 sequences are SGHRS and YFSETQ. V gave up 2 bases and J gave up 1 base; unmatched junction bases: 8. The CDR3 nucleotides read TGCGCCAGCAGCTTTCAGGGACAGGGGATTCCCCAAGAGACCCAGTACTTC. Amino acids: CASSFQGQGIPQETQYF.

J is TRBJ1-2 and V is TRBV7-3, with a possible D match to TRBD1 (6 bases). This CDR3 is built from 13 residues. Germline CDR1 SGHTA, CDR2 FQGTGA. V shed 2 bases and J shed 8 bases, with 12 bases lying between them. CDR3 loop: CASSLLWGLGYTF. The CDR3 nucleotides are TGTGCCAGCAGCTTACTTTGGGGGCTCGGCTACACCTTC.

CDR3 region: CASSLERRGRWETQYF. DNA of the CDR3: TGTGCCAGCAGTTTAGAAAGGCGGGGGCGGTGGGAGACCCAGTACTTC. The V gene is TRBV28, the J gene TRBJ2-5; D might be TRBD2 (7 bases). The CDR3 has 16 residues. Germline CDR1 MDHEN, CDR2 SYDVKM. V lost 2 bases and J lost 5, with 18 bases in between.

The genes are TRBV2 and TRBJ2-7, with D tentatively TRBD1 (5 bases). The CDR3 covers 13 residues. Trimming cost V 6 bases and J 2 bases, with 11 bases left between them. Germline V gene data show CDR1 as SNHLY and CDR2 as FYNNEI. CDR3 region: CASRQVSTYEQYF. In DNA, the CDR3 is TGTGCCAGCAGACAGGTGTCGACCTACGAGCAGTACTTC.

CDR3 loop: CASSIPGSGNTIYF. CDR3 coding DNA: TGTGCCAGTAGTATACCGGGATCTGGAAACACCATATATTTT. The chain employs TRBV19 and TRBJ1-3; D remains ambiguous. Germline CDR1 and CDR2: LNHDA and SQIVND (reference sequence). V lost 2 bases and J lost 1, with 6 bases in between. CDR3 length: 14 amino acids.

The chain has TRBV4-1 and TRBJ2-3, with TRBD1 matching 9 bases. This CDR3 contains 16 residues. Trimming removed 5 bases from V and 3 bases from J; junction bases left unmatched: 9. Per the germline V gene, CDR1 is MGHRA and CDR2 is YSYEKL. The DNA for the CDR3 is TGCGCCAGCAGCAAAGGGGACAGGGATGGGACAGATACGCAGTATTTT. As protein: CASSKGDRDGTDTQYF.

The chain has TRBV28 and TRBJ1-5; a possible D gene is TRBD1 (5 bases). Trimming left V 4 bases short and J 3 bases short, with 16 bases between. CDR3 length: 16 amino acids. The germline V gene has CDR1 MDHEN and CDR2 SYDVKM. The CDR3 here is CASSSIDSPYNQPQHF. The CDR3, as DNA: TGTGCCAGCAGTTCTATAGACAGCCCCTACAATCAGCCCCAGCATTTT.

This clone was recorded only once. V usage is TRBV5-4 and J usage is TRBJ2-5, with D possibly TRBD1 on 6 matching bases. The CDR3 contains 13 residues. Germline-derived CDR1 and CDR2 are SGHNT and YYREEE (reference sequence). Trimming took off 4 bases at V and 5 bases at J, with 12 bases between the two ends. The CDR3 sequence: CASSPQGLETQYF. As DNA, the CDR3 is TGTGCCAGCAGCCCCCAGGGGCTGGAGACCCAGTACTTC.

The chain employs TRBV10-3 and TRBJ1-1; unclear D gene. V was cut by 2 bases and J by 2 bases, with 6 bases left in between. The CDR3 consists of 13 residues. From germline, CDR1 is ENHRY and CDR2 SYGVKD. The CDR3 is CAISELGNTEAFF. In nucleotides, the CDR3 is TGTGCCATCAGTGAGCTGGGCAACACTGAAGCTTTCTTT.

The chain uses TRBV7-3 and TRBJ2-1, with 10 bases identical to TRBD2. J was trimmed by 7 bases and V by 5 bases; bases with no gene match: 11. The V gene's germline CDR1 is SGHTA and CDR2 FQGTGA. The CDR3 has 16 residues. CDR3 loop: CASSPLGSGGVNEQFF. The CDR3 DNA sequence: TGTGCCAGCAGCCCCTTGGGGAGCGGGGGGGTAAATGAGCAGTTCTTC.

The rearrangement joins TRBV9 to TRBJ2-2, with 8 bases matching TRBD2. V shed 4 bases and J 6 bases; nucleotides not matched to a gene: 11. CDR3 length equals 16 residues. Germline values: CDR1 SGDLS, CDR2 YYNGEE. The CDR3 nucleotides read TGTGCCAGCAGCCCCGAGACGGGAGGGCCCGCCGGGGAGCTGTTTTTT. It specifies CASSPETGGPAGELFF.

This rearrangement joins TRBV4-2 to TRBJ2-2; 11 nucleotides agree with TRBD2. Germline V gene data show CDR1 as LGHNA and CDR2 as YNFKEQ. The CDR3 is made up of 16 amino acids. Trimming cost V 3 bases and J 4 bases; bases outside gene matches: 4. CDR3 nucleotides: TGTGCCAGCAGCCAGTCGGGACTAGCGGTCACCGGGGAGCTGTTTTTT. It translates to CASSQSGLAVTGELFF.